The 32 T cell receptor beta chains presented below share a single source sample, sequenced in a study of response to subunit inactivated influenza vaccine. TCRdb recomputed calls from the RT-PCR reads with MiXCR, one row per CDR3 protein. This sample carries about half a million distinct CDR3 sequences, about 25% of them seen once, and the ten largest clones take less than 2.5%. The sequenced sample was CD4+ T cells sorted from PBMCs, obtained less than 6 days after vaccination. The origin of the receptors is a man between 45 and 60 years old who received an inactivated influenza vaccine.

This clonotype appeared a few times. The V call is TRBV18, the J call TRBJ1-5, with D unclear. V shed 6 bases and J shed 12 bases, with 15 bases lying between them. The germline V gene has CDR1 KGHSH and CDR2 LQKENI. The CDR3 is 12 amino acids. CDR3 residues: CASSDSAMHQHF. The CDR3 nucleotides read TGTGCCAGCTCCGACTCTGCCATGCACCAGCATTTT.

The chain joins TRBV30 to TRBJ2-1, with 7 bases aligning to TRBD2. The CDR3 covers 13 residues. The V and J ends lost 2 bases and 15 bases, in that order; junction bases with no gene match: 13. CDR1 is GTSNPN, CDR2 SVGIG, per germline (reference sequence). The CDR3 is CAWSIGGRVPGFF. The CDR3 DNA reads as TGTGCCTGGAGTATTGGTGGGAGGGTCCCGGGGTTCTTC. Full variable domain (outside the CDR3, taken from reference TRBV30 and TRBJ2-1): SQTIHQWPATLVQPVGSPLSLECTVEGTSNPNLYWYRQAAGRGLQLLFYSVGIGQISSEVPQNLSASRPQDRQFILSSKKLLLSDSGFYLCAWSIGGRVPGFFGPGTRLTVL.

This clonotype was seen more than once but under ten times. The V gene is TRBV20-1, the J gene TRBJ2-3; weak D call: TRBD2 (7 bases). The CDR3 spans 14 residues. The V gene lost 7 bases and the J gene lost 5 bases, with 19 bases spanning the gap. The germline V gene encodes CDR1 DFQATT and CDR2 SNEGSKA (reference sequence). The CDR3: CSVRRGGRGDTQYF. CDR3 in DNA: TGCAGTGTCAGGAGGGGGGGCCGTGGAGATACGCAGTATTTT.

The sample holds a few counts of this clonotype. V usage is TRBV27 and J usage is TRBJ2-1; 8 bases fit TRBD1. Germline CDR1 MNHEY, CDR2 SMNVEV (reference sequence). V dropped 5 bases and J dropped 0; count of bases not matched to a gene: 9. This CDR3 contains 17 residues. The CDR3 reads CASSPPSGTGSYNEQFF. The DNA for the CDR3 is TGTGCCAGCAGTCCCCCCTCCGGGACAGGCTCCTACAATGAGCAGTTCTTC.

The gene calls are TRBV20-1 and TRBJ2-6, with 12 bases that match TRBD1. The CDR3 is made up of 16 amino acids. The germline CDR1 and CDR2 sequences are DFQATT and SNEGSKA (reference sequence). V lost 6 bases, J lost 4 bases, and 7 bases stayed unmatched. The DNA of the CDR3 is TGCAGTGCCCCCGGGACAGGGGGCTCAGGGGCCAACGTCCTGACTTTC. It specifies CSAPGTGGSGANVLTF.

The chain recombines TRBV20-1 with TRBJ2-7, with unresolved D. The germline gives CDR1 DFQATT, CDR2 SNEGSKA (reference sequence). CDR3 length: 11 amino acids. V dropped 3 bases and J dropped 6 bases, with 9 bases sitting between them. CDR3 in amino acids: CSASDVSEQYF. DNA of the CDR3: TGCAGTGCTAGTGATGTAAGCGAGCAGTACTTC.

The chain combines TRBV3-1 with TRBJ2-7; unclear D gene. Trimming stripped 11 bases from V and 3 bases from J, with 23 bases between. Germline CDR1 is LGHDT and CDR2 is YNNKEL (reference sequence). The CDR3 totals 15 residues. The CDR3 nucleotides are TGTGCCTGCACCCAAGACCCATCGGTCCTCTACGAGCAGTACTTC. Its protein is CACTQDPSVLYEQYF.

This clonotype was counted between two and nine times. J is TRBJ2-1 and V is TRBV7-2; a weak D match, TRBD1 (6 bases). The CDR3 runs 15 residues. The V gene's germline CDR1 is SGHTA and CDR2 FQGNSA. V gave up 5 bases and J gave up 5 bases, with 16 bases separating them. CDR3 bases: TGTGCCAGCAGCGCGTCAGGGGTCGCTAACAATGAGCAGTTCTTC. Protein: CASSASGVANNEQFF.

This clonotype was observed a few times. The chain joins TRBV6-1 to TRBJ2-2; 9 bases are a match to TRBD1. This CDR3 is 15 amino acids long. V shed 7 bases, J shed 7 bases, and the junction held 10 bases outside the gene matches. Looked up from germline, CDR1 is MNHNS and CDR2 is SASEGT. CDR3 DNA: TGTGCCAGCACCCAAAAACAGGGGGCAAGCGGGGAGCTGTTTTTT. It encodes CASTQKQGASGELFF.

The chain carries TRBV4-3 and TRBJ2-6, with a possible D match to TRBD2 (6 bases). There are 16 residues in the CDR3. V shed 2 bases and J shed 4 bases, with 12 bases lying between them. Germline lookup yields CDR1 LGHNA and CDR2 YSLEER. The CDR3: CASSQRLVAGANVLTF. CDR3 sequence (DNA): TGCGCCAGCAGCCAACGACTAGTGGCCGGGGCCAACGTCCTGACTTTC.

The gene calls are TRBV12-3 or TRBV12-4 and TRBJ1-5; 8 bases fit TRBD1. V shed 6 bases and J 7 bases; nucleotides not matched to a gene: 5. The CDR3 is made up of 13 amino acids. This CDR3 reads CASSWTGRQPQHF. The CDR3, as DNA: TGTGCCAGCAGCTGGACAGGGAGACAGCCCCAGCATTTT.

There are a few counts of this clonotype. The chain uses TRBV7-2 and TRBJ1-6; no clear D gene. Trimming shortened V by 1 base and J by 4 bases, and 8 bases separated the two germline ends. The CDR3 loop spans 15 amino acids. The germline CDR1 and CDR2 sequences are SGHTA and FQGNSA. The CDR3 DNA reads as TGTGCCAGCAGCTTAGTGGGCGGATATAATTCACCCCTCCACTTT. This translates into CASSLVGGYNSPLHF.

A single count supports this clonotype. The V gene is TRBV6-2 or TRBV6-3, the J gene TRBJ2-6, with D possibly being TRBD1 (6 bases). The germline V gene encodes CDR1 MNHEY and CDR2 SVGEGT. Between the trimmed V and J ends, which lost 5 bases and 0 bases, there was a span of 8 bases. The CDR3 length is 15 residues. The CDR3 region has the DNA TGTGCCAGCAGTAAAGGGGGCTCTGGGGCCAACGTCCTGACTTTC. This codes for CASSKGGSGANVLTF.

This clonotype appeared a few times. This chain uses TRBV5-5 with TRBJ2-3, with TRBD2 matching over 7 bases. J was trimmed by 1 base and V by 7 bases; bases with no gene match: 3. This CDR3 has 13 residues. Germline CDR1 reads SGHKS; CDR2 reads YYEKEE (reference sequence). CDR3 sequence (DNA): TGTGCCAGCTGGGGAGGGGGCACAGATACGCAGTATTTT. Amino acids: CASWGGGTDTQYF.

CDR3 residues: CSGGLAGARLSHTQYF. The CDR3 region has the DNA TGCAGTGGTGGCTTAGCGGGGGCTCGATTATCACATACGCAGTATTTT. The chain has TRBV20-1 and TRBJ2-3; TRBD2 agrees at 9 bases. Germline-derived CDR1 and CDR2 are DFQATT and SNEGSKA (reference sequence). The V segment lost 7 bases and the J segment 7 bases; nucleotides outside the gene matches: 18. The CDR3 is 16 amino acids.

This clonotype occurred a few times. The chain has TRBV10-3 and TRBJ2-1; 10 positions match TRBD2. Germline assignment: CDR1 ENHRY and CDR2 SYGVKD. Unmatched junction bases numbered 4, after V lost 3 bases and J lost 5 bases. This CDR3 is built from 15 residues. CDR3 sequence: CAISESSGSHNEQFF. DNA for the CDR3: TGTGCCATCAGTGAATCTAGCGGGAGCCACAATGAGCAGTTCTTC.

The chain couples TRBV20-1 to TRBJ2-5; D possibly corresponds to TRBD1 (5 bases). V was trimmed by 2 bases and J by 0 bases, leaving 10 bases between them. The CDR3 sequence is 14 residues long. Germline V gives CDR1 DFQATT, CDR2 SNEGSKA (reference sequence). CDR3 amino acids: CSARLRQNQETQYF. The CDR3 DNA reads TGCAGTGCTAGACTTCGACAGAACCAAGAGACCCAGTACTTC.

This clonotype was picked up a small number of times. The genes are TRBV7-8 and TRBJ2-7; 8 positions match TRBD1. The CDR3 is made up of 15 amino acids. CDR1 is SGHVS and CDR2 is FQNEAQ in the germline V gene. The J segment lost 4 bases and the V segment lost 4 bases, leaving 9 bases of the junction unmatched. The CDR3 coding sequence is TGTGCCAGCAGCTCGGGCCGGACAGGGAGGTACGAGCAGTACTTC. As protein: CASSSGRTGRYEQYF.

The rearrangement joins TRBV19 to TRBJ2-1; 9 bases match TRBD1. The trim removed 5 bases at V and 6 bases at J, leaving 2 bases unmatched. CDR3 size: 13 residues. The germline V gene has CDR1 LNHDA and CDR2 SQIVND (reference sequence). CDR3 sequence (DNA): TGTGCCAGTAGTCCGACAGGGGGCAATGAGCAGTTCTTC. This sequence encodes CASSPTGGNEQFF.

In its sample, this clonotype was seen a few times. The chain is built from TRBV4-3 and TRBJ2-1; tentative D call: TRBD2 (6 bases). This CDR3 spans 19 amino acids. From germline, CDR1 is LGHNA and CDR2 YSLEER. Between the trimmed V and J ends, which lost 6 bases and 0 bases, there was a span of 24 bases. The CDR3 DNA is TGCGCCAGCAGTCGTCAATGGGCCGGGGGAACCGACTCCTACAATGAGCAGTTCTTC. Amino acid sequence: CASSRQWAGGTDSYNEQFF.

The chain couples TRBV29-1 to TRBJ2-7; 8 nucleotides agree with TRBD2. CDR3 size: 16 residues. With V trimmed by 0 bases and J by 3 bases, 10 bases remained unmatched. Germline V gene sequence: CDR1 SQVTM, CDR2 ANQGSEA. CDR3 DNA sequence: TGCAGCGTTGAAGAGAGATTGGGACTAGGCCTCTACGAGCAGTACTTC. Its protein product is CSVEERLGLGLYEQYF.

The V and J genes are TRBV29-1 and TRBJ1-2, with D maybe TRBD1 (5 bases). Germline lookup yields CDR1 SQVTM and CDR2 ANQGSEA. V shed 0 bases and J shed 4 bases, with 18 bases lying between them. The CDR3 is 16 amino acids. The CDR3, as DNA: TGCAGCGTTGAAGAGCCACCTGGGGGGTGGAGCTATGGCTACACCTTC. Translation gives CSVEEPPGGWSYGYTF.

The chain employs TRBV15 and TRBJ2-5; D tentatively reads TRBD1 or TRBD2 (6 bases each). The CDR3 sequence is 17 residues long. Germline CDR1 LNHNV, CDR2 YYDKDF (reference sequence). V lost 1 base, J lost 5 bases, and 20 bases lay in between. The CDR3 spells CATSRGRRDTGAETQYF. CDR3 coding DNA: TGTGCCACCAGCAGAGGTCGGCGAGACACGGGGGCGGAGACCCAGTACTTC.

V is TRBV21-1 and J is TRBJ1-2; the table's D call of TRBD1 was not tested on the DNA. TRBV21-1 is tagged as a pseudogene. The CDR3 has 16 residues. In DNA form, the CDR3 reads TGTGCCAGCAGCTTTCGGAGCAGGACAGACCTCTATGGCTACACCTTC. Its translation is CASSFRSRTDLYGYTF.

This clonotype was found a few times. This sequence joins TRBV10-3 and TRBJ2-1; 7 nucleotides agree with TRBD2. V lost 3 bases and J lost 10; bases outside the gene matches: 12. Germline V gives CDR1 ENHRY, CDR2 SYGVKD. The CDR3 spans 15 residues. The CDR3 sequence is CAISELREGMGEQFF. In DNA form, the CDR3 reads TGTGCCATCAGTGAATTGAGGGAGGGGATGGGGGAGCAGTTCTTC.

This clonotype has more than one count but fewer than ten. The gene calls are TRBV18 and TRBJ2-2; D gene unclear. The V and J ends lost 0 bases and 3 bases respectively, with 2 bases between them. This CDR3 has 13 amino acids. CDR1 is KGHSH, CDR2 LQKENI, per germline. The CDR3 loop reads CASSPPHTGELFF. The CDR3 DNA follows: TGTGCCAGCTCACCACCACACACCGGGGAGCTGTTTTTT.

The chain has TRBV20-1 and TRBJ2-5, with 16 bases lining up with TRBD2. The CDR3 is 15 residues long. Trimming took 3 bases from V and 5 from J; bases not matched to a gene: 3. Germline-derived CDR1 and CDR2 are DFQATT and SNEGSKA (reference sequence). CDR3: CSARGTSGRGETQYF. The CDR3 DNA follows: TGCAGTGCTAGGGGGACTAGCGGGAGGGGGGAGACCCAGTACTTC.

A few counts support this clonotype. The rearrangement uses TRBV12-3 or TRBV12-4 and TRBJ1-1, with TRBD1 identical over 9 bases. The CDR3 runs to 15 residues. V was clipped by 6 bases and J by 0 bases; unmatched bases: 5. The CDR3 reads CASRRTGALNTEAFF. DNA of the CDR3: TGTGCCAGCAGACGGACAGGGGCTCTGAACACTGAAGCTTTCTTT.

CDR3 loop: CASSRGGLIAPDTQYF. CDR3 nucleotides: TGTGCCAGCAGCCGCGGAGGGTTAATAGCCCCAGATACGCAGTATTTT. The V and J genes are TRBV7-9 and TRBJ2-3; D might be TRBD2 (6 bases). The CDR3 runs 16 residues. Germline V gives CDR1 SEHNR, CDR2 FQNEAQ (reference sequence). V lost 5 bases, J lost 4 bases, and 19 bases lay in between.

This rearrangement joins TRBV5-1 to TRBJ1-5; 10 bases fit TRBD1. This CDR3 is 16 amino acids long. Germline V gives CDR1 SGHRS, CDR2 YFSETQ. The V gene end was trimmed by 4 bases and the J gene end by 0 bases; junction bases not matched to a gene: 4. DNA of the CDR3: TGCGCCAGCAGCCCCGGGACAGGGGATAGCAATCAGCCCCAGCATTTT. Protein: CASSPGTGDSNQPQHF.

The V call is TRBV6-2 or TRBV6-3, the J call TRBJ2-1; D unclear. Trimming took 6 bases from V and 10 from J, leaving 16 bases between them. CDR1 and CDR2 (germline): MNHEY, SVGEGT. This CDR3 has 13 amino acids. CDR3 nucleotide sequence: TGTGCCAGCAGAGCAGAAGGGTTCGGGGAGCAGTTCTTC. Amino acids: CASRAEGFGEQFF.

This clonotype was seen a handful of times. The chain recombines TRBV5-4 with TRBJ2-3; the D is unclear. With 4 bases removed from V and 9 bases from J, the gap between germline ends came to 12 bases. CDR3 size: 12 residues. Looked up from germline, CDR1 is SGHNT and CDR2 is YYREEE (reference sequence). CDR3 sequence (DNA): TGTGCCAGCAGCGGCGGCTTCGAAACGCAGTATTTT. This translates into CASSGGFETQYF.